The 18 T cell receptor beta chains listed next were all sequenced from one sample in a study of human T cells and chemical hapten exposure. The time point here: pre-sensitization, week 0. Treatment reported: therapeutic diphenylcyclopropenone sensitization with weekly scalp DPC. TCRdb recomputed calls from the RACE reads with MiXCR, one row per CDR3 protein. The repertoire has fewer than 140,000 distinct CDR3 sequences, roughly 12% of them found once; the top ten carry 1.6%. The input for sequencing was whole blood, taken in connection with sensitization to the hapten diphenylcyclopropenone (DPC). The origin of the receptors is a woman between 50 and 59 years old with alopecia areata. Some clones in this sample may be carry-over from other donors' samples.

The chain employs TRBV29-1 and TRBJ2-1; D assignment may be TRBD1 or TRBD2 (6 bases each). V was shortened by 7 bases and J by 4 bases, with 14 bases between the two germline ends. Germline lookup yields CDR1 SQVTM and CDR2 ANQGSEA. The length of the CDR3 is 13 residues. The CDR3 loop reads CSARGDLYNEQFF. The CDR3 coding sequence is TGCAGCGCGAGGGGGGATTTATACAATGAGCAGTTCTTC.

This chain links TRBV7-6 with TRBJ2-3, with D maybe TRBD1 (5 bases). V was shortened by 2 bases and J by 2 bases, with 11 bases between the two germline ends. The CDR3 has 15 amino acids. Per the germline V gene, CDR1 is SGHVS and CDR2 is FNYEAQ. In nucleotides, the CDR3 is TGTGCCAGCAGCTTAAATGCAGGGAACACAGATACGCAGTATTTT. This sequence encodes CASSLNAGNTDTQYF.

This clonotype has a handful of counts. The DNA of the CDR3 is TGCAGCGTCGGAGAAGAGTGGTTCTACACCTTC. Amino acid sequence: CSVGEEWFYTF. The V and J genes are TRBV29-1 and TRBJ1-2; no clear D. The V gene's germline CDR1 is SQVTM and CDR2 ANQGSEA. V was pared by 6 bases and J by 10 bases, with 15 bases between. The CDR3 has 11 amino acids.

This sequence joins TRBV5-5 and TRBJ1-1; no clear D gene. V was pared by 0 bases and J by 1 base, with 16 bases between. In germline, CDR1 is SGHKS, CDR2 YYEKEE (reference sequence). This CDR3 has 17 amino acids. The CDR3 loop reads CASSLGWRTPQNTEAFF. The CDR3 DNA follows: TGTGCCAGCAGCTTGGGATGGAGAACCCCCCAGAACACTGAAGCTTTCTTT.

This chain links TRBV7-9 with TRBJ2-3; 13 nucleotides agree with TRBD2. There are 19 residues in the CDR3. Germline V lookup: CDR1 SEHNR, CDR2 FQNEAQ (reference sequence). The trim removed 3 bases at V and 4 bases at J, leaving 13 bases unmatched. The CDR3 nucleotides are TGTGCCAGCAGCTTTTTCCTTCGATATGGACTAGCGGGAGCAGATACGCAGTATTTT. The encoded protein is CASSFFLRYGLAGADTQYF.

V is TRBV12-3 or TRBV12-4 and J is TRBJ1-6; D unresolved. The CDR3 is 12 amino acids. The CDR3 DNA follows: TGTCGCGGCAGCTCCCTAAGTTCACCCCTCCACTTT. It encodes CRGSSLSSPLHF.

This clonotype came up a few times. This rearrangement joins TRBV12-3 or TRBV12-4 to TRBJ2-7; 9 nucleotides line up with TRBD1. This CDR3 region has 15 residues. V trimming: 2 bases; J trimming: 5 bases; junction bases outside the gene matches: 7. The CDR3 spells CASSLPSTGGNEQYF. The CDR3 coding sequence is TGTGCCAGCAGTTTACCTTCGACAGGGGGGAACGAGCAGTACTTC.

This clonotype was seen many times. The rearrangement uses TRBV6-6 and TRBJ1-2, with TRBD1 identical over 9 bases. Germline CDR1 is MNHNY and CDR2 is SVGAGI (reference sequence). The CDR3 contains 15 residues. The ends lost 4 bases at V and 7 bases at J; junction bases unmatched: 10. This CDR3 reads CASSSQTGGLSGYTF. The CDR3, as DNA: TGTGCCAGCAGTTCCCAAACAGGGGGCCTCTCTGGCTACACCTTC.

The V call is TRBV6-2 or TRBV6-3, the J call TRBJ2-7; D gene uncertain. Trimming pared 7 bases from V and 3 bases from J, leaving 13 bases between. The CDR3 consists of 13 residues. Per the germline V gene, CDR1 is MNHEY and CDR2 is SVGEGT. DNA of the CDR3: TGTGCCAGCAATACACCGACCGGCTACGAGCAGTACTTC. Translated, it gives CASNTPTGYEQYF.

This clonotype was recorded at least ten times. J is TRBJ1-2 and V is TRBV28; D unresolved. The CDR3 is made up of 12 amino acids. Germline CDR1 is MDHEN and CDR2 is SYDVKM. The V gene lost 8 bases and the J gene lost 6 bases, with 13 bases spanning the gap. CDR3 sequence (DNA): TGTGCCAGCGTGGAGCGTATAAATGGCTACACCTTC. It yields the protein CASVERINGYTF.

This rearrangement joins TRBV11-2 to TRBJ2-5, with D uncertain. Trimming took off 5 bases at V and 0 bases at J, with 13 bases between the two ends. The CDR3 has 15 amino acids. The V gene's germline CDR1 is SGHAT and CDR2 FQNNGV. The CDR3, as DNA: TGTGCCAGCAGCCCTTTCTCGGCAGACCAAGAGACCCAGTACTTC. Amino acids: CASSPFSADQETQYF.

Many counts were recorded for this clonotype. The chain uses TRBV7-2 and TRBJ2-5, with TRBD2 identical over 10 bases. V shed 1 base, J shed 2 bases, and the junction held 7 bases outside the gene matches. This CDR3 has 17 residues. Germline V CDR1 and CDR2: SGHTA, FQGNSA. The CDR3 loop reads CASSLGPPSGGQETQYF. The CDR3 region has the DNA TGTGCCAGCAGCTTAGGCCCCCCTAGCGGGGGACAAGAGACCCAGTACTTC.

V and J are TRBV5-5 and TRBJ2-1; TRBD2 aligns across 10 bases. CDR1 SGHKS and CDR2 YYEKEE come from the germline V gene (reference sequence). With 0 bases clipped from V and 10 bases from J, the junction kept 13 bases outside the gene matches. CDR3 length equals 17 residues. The CDR3 nucleotides read TGTGCCAGCAGCTTGGGTCCTAGCGGGAGTTATACAGAGGAGCAGTTCTTC. It translates to CASSLGPSGSYTEEQFF.

This clonotype was observed a handful of times. This sequence joins TRBV6-2 or TRBV6-3 and TRBJ2-1, with TRBD2 matching 12 bases. This CDR3 is 15 amino acids long. Unmatched junction bases numbered 6, after V lost 6 bases and J lost 6 bases. In germline, CDR1 is MNHEY, CDR2 SVGEGT. The CDR3 nucleotides read TGTGCCAGCAGACCAGGACTAGCGGGAAGCAATGAGCAGTTCTTC. It yields the protein CASRPGLAGSNEQFF.

This clonotype was detected a few times. The chain links TRBV5-5 to TRBJ1-2; TRBD1 matches 7 bases. The germline gives CDR1 SGHKS, CDR2 YYEKEE (reference sequence). This CDR3 is built from 13 residues. The J segment lost 4 bases and the V segment lost 4 bases, leaving 4 bases of the junction unmatched. The CDR3 region is CASSGGQIYGYTF. The CDR3 DNA sequence: TGTGCCAGCAGCGGGGGACAGATCTATGGCTACACCTTC. The whole variable domain, filled in from reference TRBV5-5 and TRBJ1-2, reads DAGVTQSPTHLIKTRGQQVTLRCSPISGHKSVSWYQQVLGQGPQFIFQYYEKEERGRGNFPDRFSARQFPNYSSELNVNALLLGDSALYLCASSGGQIYGYTFGSGTRLTVV.

This clonotype was counted ten times or more. The V call is TRBV29-1, the J call TRBJ1-1; D remains unclear. The CDR3 runs to 12 residues. CDR1 and CDR2 (germline): SQVTM, ANQGSEA. Between the trimmed V and J ends, which lost 3 bases and 4 bases, there was a span of 9 bases. CDR3 DNA: TGCAGCGTTGAGGCGGTGGGCACTGAAGCTTTCTTT. Protein product: CSVEAVGTEAFF.

V is TRBV7-2 and J is TRBJ2-7; a possible D gene is TRBD1 (6 bases). The V gene's germline CDR1 is SGHTA and CDR2 FQGNSA. Trimming shortened V by 4 bases and J by 7 bases, and 17 bases separated the two germline ends. The CDR3 has 14 residues. CDR3 amino acids: CASSSQQGVGEQYF. In nucleotides, the CDR3 is TGTGCCAGCAGCTCGCAACAGGGAGTGGGGGAGCAGTACTTC.

This clonotype was recorded a few times. This rearrangement joins TRBV6-5 to TRBJ1-6; 7 nucleotides align to TRBD1. From germline, CDR1 is MNHEY and CDR2 SVGAGI. CDR3 length: 14 residues. Trimming cost V 5 bases and J 7 bases; bases outside gene matches: 5. As DNA, the CDR3 is TGTGCCAGCAGTCCGGACAGGATCAATTCACCCCTCCACTTT. Encoded protein: CASSPDRINSPLHF.